These 8 T cell receptor beta chains were sequenced from one sample in a study of blood T cell repertoires in COVID-19. Measured with immunoSEQ multiplex PCR; TCRdb has only the in-frame clones, and not every one. The data hold 100,000 or so clones, with about nine tenths observed a single time. The sequencing input was peripheral blood. The receptors shown here come from a man aged 45-65 years with acute or convalescent COVID-19.

J is TRBJ1-1 and V is TRBV19; D is possibly TRBD1 (5 bases). V lost 7 bases, J lost 3 bases, and 9 bases lay in between. Germline CDR1 LNHDA, CDR2 SQIVND (reference sequence). The CDR3 runs to 12 residues. This chain's CDR3 is CASTTGYTEAFF. DNA for the CDR3: TGTGCCAGTACTACAGGTTACACTGAAGCTTTCTTT.

The chain employs TRBV6-2 or TRBV6-3 and TRBJ2-5; D gene ambiguous. CDR3 length: 13 amino acids. Per the germline V gene, CDR1 is MNHEY and CDR2 is SVGEGT. Trimming shortened V by 3 bases and J by 5 bases, and 10 bases separated the two germline ends. CDR3 region: CASSYPGRETQYF. The CDR3, as DNA: TGTGCCAGCAGTTATCCGGGTCGGGAGACCCAGTACTTC.

The rearrangement joins TRBV5-1 to TRBJ2-7; D perhaps matches TRBD1 (6 bases). This CDR3 region has 14 residues. The V and J ends lost 3 bases and 1 base respectively, with 11 bases between them. The germline CDR1 and CDR2 sequences are SGHRS and YFSETQ. This CDR3 reads CASSSRGTSYEQYF. The CDR3 coding sequence is TGCGCCAGCAGCTCCCGAGGGACATCCTACGAGCAGTACTTC.

J is TRBJ2-3 and V is TRBV18; TRBD2 agrees at 12 bases. This CDR3 spans 17 amino acids. In germline, CDR1 is KGHSH, CDR2 LQKENI. V dropped 3 bases and J dropped 4; count of bases not matched to a gene: 8. The CDR3 DNA reads as TGTGCCAGCTCACCTAATGGACTAGCGGGGTGGGCAGATACGCAGTATTTT. As protein: CASSPNGLAGWADTQYF.

J is TRBJ2-5 and V is TRBV2; TRBD2 matches at 13 bases. Germline V CDR1 and CDR2: SNHLY, FYNNEI. After removal of 5 bases from V and 6 bases from J, the junction contained 21 bases not matched to a gene. The CDR3 contains 20 residues. The CDR3: CASSPYLWTSGGPSGKTQYF. CDR3 nucleotide sequence: TGTGCCAGCAGTCCCTACCTTTGGACTAGCGGGGGCCCATCCGGAAAGACCCAGTACTTC.

CDR3 DNA sequence: TGTGCCAGCAGCCAAGATCTCGCGACTGAAGCTTTCTTT. Protein: CASSQDLATEAFF. The genes are TRBV3-1 (or the pseudogene TRBV3-2) and TRBJ1-1, with D unclear. The V end was cut by 0 bases, the J end by 5 bases, with 7 bases between. CDR3 length: 13 amino acids. In germline, CDR1 is LGHDT, CDR2 YNNKEL (reference sequence).

The chain has TRBV23-1 and TRBJ2-5, with D perhaps TRBD2 (6 bases). TRBV23-1 is placed among ORFs of uncertain function. The CDR3 has 17 residues. Trimming took 3 bases from V and 2 from J, leaving 19 bases between them. The CDR3 DNA is TGCGCCAGCAGTCACCCCGACCCACCGCGGGATCAAGAGACCCAGTACTTC. Its translation is CASSHPDPPRDQETQYF.

The rearrangement joins TRBV5-6 to TRBJ2-1, with 7 positions matching TRBD1. V gave up 4 bases and J gave up 12 bases; unmatched junction bases: 7. Germline CDR1 reads SGHDT; CDR2 reads YYEEEE. This CDR3 is 12 amino acids long. The CDR3 loop reads CASSARQGGQFF. Here the CDR3 DNA reads TGTGCCAGCAGCGCCCGACAGGGTGGGCAGTTCTTC.